This T cell receptor (beta chain) was obtained from a study of cytotoxic CD8 clonotypes in ibrutinib-treated CLL. Study-level background: Enrolment comprised approximately 10 relapsed/refractory and some 15 treatment-naive patients; about 18 were IGHV unmutated. General study results and limits: Public clonotypes showed up rarely, and on treatment they shrank or held steady. Sampling times differed between sustained-remission and progressing patients.

This CDR3 has 16 amino acids. Germline V gene data show CDR1 as SGHTA and CDR2 as FQGNSA. The trim removed 4 bases at V and 3 bases at J, leaving 7 bases unmatched. Assay: immunoSEQ multiplex PCR; the TCRdb copy retains only in-frame clones and omits some. The profile shows 53,000 or so clones, 54% of them singletons. In regard to this clone: Its specificity is unknown.

This sequence originates from a human donor with chronic lymphocytic leukemia. The chain carries TRBV7-2 and TRBJ2-7; 12 bases agree with TRBD2. This specimen consisted of PBMCs, obtained at disease progression, from a patient treated with ibrutinib. CDR3 protein: CASSSTTSGSFYEQYF. As DNA, the CDR3 is TGTGCCAGCAGCTCGACGACTAGCGGGAGTTTCTACGAGCAGTACTTC.